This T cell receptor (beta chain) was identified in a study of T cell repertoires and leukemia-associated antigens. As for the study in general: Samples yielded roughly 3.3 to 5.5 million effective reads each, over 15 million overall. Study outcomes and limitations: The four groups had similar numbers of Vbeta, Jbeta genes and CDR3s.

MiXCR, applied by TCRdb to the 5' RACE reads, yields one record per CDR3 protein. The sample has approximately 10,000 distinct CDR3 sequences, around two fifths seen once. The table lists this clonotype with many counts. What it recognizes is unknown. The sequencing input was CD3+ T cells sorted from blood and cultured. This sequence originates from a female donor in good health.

The CDR3 spells CASSLNLDTQYF. The CDR3 nucleotides are TGTGCCAGCAGCTTAAACTTGGATACGCAGTATTTT. The chain couples TRBV11-2 to TRBJ2-3; no reliable D call. CDR3 length: 12 amino acids. The germline V gene encodes CDR1 SGHAT and CDR2 FQNNGV. Deletions cut 2 bases from V and 6 bases from J, with 6 bases between.